A selection of T cell receptor beta chains follows, all from one sample in a study of T cell responses to AZD1222 COVID-19 vaccine. Some clones are missing from TCRdb's copy, which holds only in-frame ones; the method was immunoSEQ multiplex PCR. The sample lists about 130,000 clones, around 90% occurring once. Sequenced material: peripheral blood, taken on day 0 of AZD1222 vaccination. The receptors stem from an adult in good health. Both conserved end residues are part of each CDR3. A D gene is named only where the DNA matches it firmly. The size entry is marked missing in some rows and otherwise reads once, few, many or a size class.

d_call: TRBD2; v_call: TRBV4-1; clone_size: .; j_call: TRBJ2-7; cdr3_nt: TGCGCCAGCAGTCTTTCGGGACTAGCGTCCTACGAGCAGTACTTC; cdr3_aa: CASSLSGLASYEQYF
d_call: .; v_call: TRBV18; clone_size: .; j_call: TRBJ1-1; cdr3_nt: TGTGCCAGCTCCTTGTTCGGACAGAAAGAAGTGAACACTGAAGCTTTCTTT; cdr3_aa: CASSLFGQKEVNTEAFF
d_call: .; v_call: TRBV6-5; clone_size: .; j_call: TRBJ2-7; cdr3_nt: TGTGCCAGCAGTTACCCCGGGACCTACGAGCAGTACTTC; cdr3_aa: CASSYPGTYEQYF
d_call: .; v_call: TRBV9; clone_size: .; j_call: TRBJ2-2; cdr3_nt: TGTGCCAGCAGCGTAGTGGCTAGGACCGGGGAGCTGTTTTTT; cdr3_aa: CASSVVARTGELFF
d_call: .; v_call: TRBV11-3; clone_size: .; j_call: TRBJ2-3; cdr3_nt: TGTGCCAGCAGCTTAGGTCCACTAAATACGCAGTATTTT; cdr3_aa: CASSLGPLNTQYF
d_call: .; v_call: TRBV12-3/TRBV12-4; clone_size: .; j_call: TRBJ1-1; cdr3_nt: TGTGCCAGCAGGCTGACAATCGCTGAAGCTTTCTTT; cdr3_aa: CASRLTIAEAFF
d_call: .; v_call: TRBV7-2; clone_size: .; j_call: TRBJ2-7; cdr3_nt: TGTGCCAGCAGCTTAGACTATAGCTCCTACGAGCAGTACTTC; cdr3_aa: CASSLDYSSYEQYF
d_call: .; v_call: TRBV10-1; clone_size: once; j_call: TRBJ1-4; cdr3_nt: TGCGCCAGCAGTGAGGGCAGCCCTTCTGAAAAACTGTTTTTT; cdr3_aa: CASSEGSPSEKLFF
d_call: TRBD1; v_call: TRBV11-3; clone_size: .; j_call: TRBJ2-1; cdr3_nt: TGTGCCAGCAGCCCACAGGGGTACAATGAGCAGTTCTTC; cdr3_aa: CASSPQGYNEQFF
d_call: .; v_call: TRBV3-1/TRBV3-2; clone_size: few; j_call: TRBJ1-4; cdr3_nt: TGTGCCAGCAGCGAACCGACAGGCAGTAATGAAAAACTGTTTTTT; cdr3_aa: CASSEPTGSNEKLFF
d_call: TRBD2; v_call: TRBV5-1; clone_size: .; j_call: TRBJ2-5; cdr3_nt: TGCGCCAGCAGCTCGACTAGCGGGGGGTTTGAGACCCAGTACTTC; cdr3_aa: CASSSTSGGFETQYF
d_call: .; v_call: TRBV19; clone_size: .; j_call: TRBJ1-6; cdr3_nt: TGTGCCAGTACAACCGTAGGTAATTCACCCCTCCACTTT; cdr3_aa: CASTTVGNSPLHF
d_call: .; v_call: TRBV7-2; clone_size: .; j_call: TRBJ1-6; cdr3_nt: TGTGCCAGCAGCTTAGGCGTCGGGACGGGTTCACCCCTCCACTTT; cdr3_aa: CASSLGVGTGSPLHF
d_call: .; v_call: TRBV2; clone_size: once; j_call: TRBJ1-4; cdr3_nt: TGTGCCAGCAGTGAAGCGCTAGGGGCTGGTGAAAAACTGTTTTTT; cdr3_aa: CASSEALGAGEKLFF
d_call: .; v_call: TRBV6-2/TRBV6-3; clone_size: .; j_call: TRBJ1-2; cdr3_nt: TGTGCCAGCAGTCTGGGGACAACCTATGGCTACACCTTC; cdr3_aa: CASSLGTTYGYTF
d_call: .; v_call: TRBV10-3; clone_size: once; j_call: TRBJ1-5; cdr3_nt: TGTGCCATCAGTGAGTCGGTCGGTGTAGAAAGGGAGCCCCAGCATTTT; cdr3_aa: CAISESVGVEREPQHF
d_call: TRBD1; v_call: TRBV5-6; clone_size: once; j_call: TRBJ2-7; cdr3_nt: TGTGCCAGCAGCCAGAGTTGGGGACAGAGACCCTACGAGCAGTACTTC; cdr3_aa: CASSQSWGQRPYEQYF
d_call: .; v_call: TRBV3-1/TRBV3-2; clone_size: .; j_call: TRBJ2-1; cdr3_nt: TGTGCCAGCAGGGACTGGAGCTCCTACAATGAGCAGTTCTTC; cdr3_aa: CASRDWSSYNEQFF
d_call: .; v_call: TRBV5-1; clone_size: .; j_call: TRBJ2-7; cdr3_nt: TGCGCCAGCAGCTTGGCCCGGGGCTACGAGCAGTACTTC; cdr3_aa: CASSLARGYEQYF
d_call: .; v_call: TRBV29-1; clone_size: .; j_call: TRBJ2-5; cdr3_nt: TGCAGCTCGGCCCGAGGTGGGGAGACCCAGTACTTC; cdr3_aa: CSSARGGETQYF
d_call: .; v_call: TRBV9; clone_size: .; j_call: TRBJ2-1; cdr3_nt: TGTGCCAGCAGCGCCCCGGGGGCTATACAATTTAATGAGCAGTTCTTC; cdr3_aa: CASSAPGAIQFNEQFF
d_call: .; v_call: TRBV7-2; clone_size: .; j_call: TRBJ1-2; cdr3_nt: TGTGCCAGCAGCTCGAACGGGGGAGGCAACTATGGCTACACCTTC; cdr3_aa: CASSSNGGGNYGYTF
d_call: .; v_call: TRBV28; clone_size: once; j_call: TRBJ1-1; cdr3_nt: TGTGCCAGCAGCATTGGACAGCTGAACACTGAAGCTTTCTTT; cdr3_aa: CASSIGQLNTEAFF
d_call: .; v_call: TRBV6-5; clone_size: .; j_call: TRBJ2-1; cdr3_nt: TGTGCCAGCAGTCCCGAATGGGAGCGTGAGCAGTTCTTC; cdr3_aa: CASSPEWEREQFF
d_call: TRBD1; v_call: TRBV9; clone_size: .; j_call: TRBJ2-2; cdr3_nt: TGTGCCAGCAGCTTTCGGGACAGACAGACCGGGGAGCTGTTTTTT; cdr3_aa: CASSFRDRQTGELFF
d_call: .; v_call: TRBV9; clone_size: few; j_call: TRBJ1-2; cdr3_nt: TGTGCCAGCAGCCCTAGCGGGAACTATGGCTACACCTTC; cdr3_aa: CASSPSGNYGYTF
d_call: .; v_call: TRBV4-3; clone_size: .; j_call: TRBJ2-5; cdr3_nt: TGCGCCAGCAGCATGGACGGATCGGCGAGGACCCAGTACTTC; cdr3_aa: CASSMDGSARTQYF
d_call: .; v_call: TRBV20-1; clone_size: .; j_call: TRBJ1-5; cdr3_nt: TGCAGTGCTAGAGCCAATCAGCCCCAGCATTTT; cdr3_aa: CSARANQPQHF
d_call: .; v_call: TRBV29-1; clone_size: .; j_call: TRBJ1-2; cdr3_nt: TGCAGCACCGGCCTAGGGCCTGGACATGGCTACACCTTC; cdr3_aa: CSTGLGPGHGYTF
d_call: .; v_call: TRBV5-1; clone_size: .; j_call: TRBJ2-2; cdr3_nt: TGCGCCAGCAGCTTGGGTCACGTCGGCACCGGGGAGCTGTTTTTT; cdr3_aa: CASSLGHVGTGELFF
d_call: .; v_call: TRBV6-6; clone_size: .; j_call: TRBJ2-1; cdr3_nt: TGTGCCAGCAGTTACTCGATGGGGGGAGCCAATGAGCAGTTCTTC; cdr3_aa: CASSYSMGGANEQFF
d_call: .; v_call: TRBV7-2; clone_size: .; j_call: TRBJ2-3; cdr3_nt: TGTGCCAGCAGCTATCGGCGCGCAGATACGCAGTATTTT; cdr3_aa: CASSYRRADTQYF
d_call: .; v_call: TRBV3-1/TRBV3-2; clone_size: once; j_call: TRBJ1-2; cdr3_nt: TGTGCCAGCAGCCAAATCCTCAGCGGGCCCCCCTTC; cdr3_aa: CASSQILSGPPF
d_call: .; v_call: TRBV1; clone_size: .; j_call: TRBJ2-5; cdr3_nt: TGCACCAGCAGCCAAGCATCTCCCCCCCCGGGACTACGATACCAAGAGACCCAGTACTTC; cdr3_aa: CTSSQASPPPGLRYQETQYF
d_call: TRBD2; v_call: TRBV6-5; clone_size: .; j_call: TRBJ2-5; cdr3_nt: TGTGCCAGCAGCCGGGGGGGGGTTTCGCAAGAGACCCAGTACTTC; cdr3_aa: CASSRGGVSQETQYF
d_call: .; v_call: TRBV5-1; clone_size: .; j_call: TRBJ2-2; cdr3_nt: TGCGCCAGCAGCTTGTTTGCGACAAACACCGGGGAGCTGTTTTTT; cdr3_aa: CASSLFATNTGELFF
d_call: .; v_call: TRBV18; clone_size: once; j_call: TRBJ2-2; cdr3_nt: TGTGCCAGCTCACCAATAGGGACGAACACCGGGGAGCTGTTTTTT; cdr3_aa: CASSPIGTNTGELFF
d_call: .; v_call: TRBV15; clone_size: .; j_call: TRBJ2-3; cdr3_nt: TGTGCCGCCAGCAGACGAAGGGCGGATACGCAGTATTTT; cdr3_aa: CAASRRRADTQYF
d_call: TRBD1; v_call: TRBV18; clone_size: .; j_call: TRBJ1-5; cdr3_nt: TGTGCCAGCTCACCTCCGCGGACAGGGGCAGGGCAGCCCCAGCATTTT; cdr3_aa: CASSPPRTGAGQPQHF
d_call: .; v_call: TRBV15; clone_size: .; j_call: TRBJ1-2; cdr3_nt: TGTGCCACCAGCAGAGATCGGAGAAAGGGGGACGGCTACACCTTC; cdr3_aa: CATSRDRRKGDGYTF
d_call: TRBD1; v_call: TRBV10-3; clone_size: .; j_call: TRBJ2-7; cdr3_nt: TGTGCCATCAGGGACAGGGGACAGAACTCCTACGAGCAGTACTTC; cdr3_aa: CAIRDRGQNSYEQYF
d_call: .; v_call: TRBV7-2; clone_size: .; j_call: TRBJ2-7; cdr3_nt: TGTGCCAGCAGCTCCCGAGGTTACAGCTACGAGCAGTACTTC; cdr3_aa: CASSSRGYSYEQYF
d_call: .; v_call: TRBV20-1; clone_size: .; j_call: TRBJ2-1; cdr3_nt: TGCAGTGCTAGTCTCCGGACGGAGCAGTTCTTC; cdr3_aa: CSASLRTEQFF
d_call: TRBD1; v_call: TRBV7-9; clone_size: .; j_call: TRBJ1-1; cdr3_nt: TGTGCCAGCAGCTCGTTGACAGGGACGACTGAAGCTTTCTTT; cdr3_aa: CASSSLTGTTEAFF
d_call: .; v_call: TRBV14; clone_size: .; j_call: TRBJ1-3; cdr3_nt: TGTGCCAGCAGCCAAGAGTCCCAGACATTCTCTGGAAACACCATATATTTT; cdr3_aa: CASSQESQTFSGNTIYF
d_call: .; v_call: TRBV20-1; clone_size: once; j_call: TRBJ2-7; cdr3_nt: TGCAGTGCCAGTGACAGGTACGAGCAGTACTTC; cdr3_aa: CSASDRYEQYF
d_call: .; v_call: TRBV27; clone_size: .; j_call: TRBJ1-6; cdr3_nt: TGTGCCAGCAGTTTGGATTGGGGAGTGGGTTCACCCCTCCACTTT; cdr3_aa: CASSLDWGVGSPLHF
d_call: .; v_call: TRBV7-9; clone_size: .; j_call: TRBJ2-7; cdr3_nt: TGTGCCAGCACCACCATGCGACACTCCATCTACGAGCAGTACTTC; cdr3_aa: CASTTMRHSIYEQYF
d_call: .; v_call: TRBV4-3; clone_size: .; j_call: TRBJ1-2; cdr3_nt: TGCGCCAGCAGCCGAGGGGTTCGTTCAGCTAACTATGGCTACACCTTC; cdr3_aa: CASSRGVRSANYGYTF
d_call: .; v_call: TRBV5-5; clone_size: .; j_call: TRBJ1-5; cdr3_nt: TGTGCCAGCAGCTCGACCGATAGCAATCAGCCCCAGCATTTT; cdr3_aa: CASSSTDSNQPQHF
d_call: .; v_call: TRBV12-3/TRBV12-4; clone_size: .; j_call: TRBJ1-2; cdr3_nt: TGTGCCAGCAGGCCCATGGACTCTGGCTACACCTTC; cdr3_aa: CASRPMDSGYTF
d_call: .; v_call: TRBV5-4; clone_size: .; j_call: TRBJ2-7; cdr3_nt: TGTGCCAGCAGCTTCTTGGACGAGCAGTACTTC; cdr3_aa: CASSFLDEQYF
d_call: .; v_call: TRBV5-5; clone_size: .; j_call: TRBJ1-2; cdr3_nt: TGTGCCAGCAGCTTGTCCATAGGGCCGGGCTATGGCTACACCTTC; cdr3_aa: CASSLSIGPGYGYTF